Presented here are 13 T cell receptor beta chains from one specimen sequenced in a study of blood T cell repertoires in COVID-19. The data were produced by immunoSEQ multiplex PCR, yet TCRdb's version contains in-frame clones alone and is incomplete. The sample gives 150,000 to 200,000 clones, almost 90% of which show up once; approximately 0.64% is in the top ten. Sequencing input: peripheral blood. The receptors stem from a man between 50 and 59 years old with acute or convalescent COVID-19.

The chain is built from TRBV2 and TRBJ1-4; maybe TRBD1 (5 bases). V lost 7 bases, J lost 0 bases, and 9 bases lay in between. The CDR3 runs to 14 residues. CDR1 and CDR2 (germline): SNHLY, FYNNEI. The CDR3 DNA reads as TGTGCCAGCATAACAGGTGCAACTAATGAAAAACTGTTTTTT. Encoded protein: CASITGATNEKLFF. Filled out from reference TRBV2 and TRBJ1-4, the complete variable domain reads EPEVTQTPSHQVTQMGQEVILRCVPISNHLYFYWYRQILGQKVEFLVSFYNNEISEKSEIFDDQFSVERPDGSNFTLKIRSTKLEDSAMYFCASITGATNEKLFFGSGTQLSVL.

The chain carries TRBV7-9 and TRBJ2-1; 7 bases match TRBD2. The V segment lost 1 base and the J segment 4 bases; nucleotides outside the gene matches: 4. The CDR3 sequence is 15 residues long. CDR1 and CDR2 (germline): SEHNR, FQNEAQ (reference sequence). The CDR3 coding sequence is TGTGCCAGCAGCTTAGGCCGGGAGGCTTACAATGAGCAGTTCTTC. Translation gives CASSLGREAYNEQFF. The variable domain in full, completed from reference TRBV7-9 and TRBJ2-1, reads DTGVSQNPRHKITKRGQNVTFRCDPISEHNRLYWYRQTLGQGPEFLTYFQNEAQLEKSRLLSDRFSAERPKGSFSTLEIQRTEQGDSAMYLCASSLGREAYNEQFFGPGTRLTVL.

This chain links TRBV9 with TRBJ2-1, with 10 bases aligning to TRBD1. CDR3 length: 15 amino acids. V shed 3 bases, J shed 9 bases, and the junction held 9 bases outside the gene matches. CDR1 is SGDLS and CDR2 is YYNGEE in the germline V gene. CDR3 bases: TGTGCCAGCAGCGAATCCGGGACAGGGGTTCCTGAGCAGTTCTTC. Residues: CASSESGTGVPEQFF.

The rearrangement uses TRBV28 and TRBJ2-1, with D possibly TRBD2 on 6 matching bases. Trimming removed 2 bases at V and 5 bases at J, with 19 bases between. CDR1 is MDHEN and CDR2 is SYDVKM in the germline V gene. The CDR3 is made up of 17 amino acids. CDR3 DNA: TGTGCCAGCAGTTTAAGGCTAGCGTTGACCCCTAACAATGAGCAGTTCTTC. Translating it yields CASSLRLALTPNNEQFF.

The CDR3 DNA sequence: TGTGCCAGTAGTACAACCGGGACTACCTATGGCTACACCTTC. Its translation: CASSTTGTTYGYTF. This rearrangement joins TRBV19 to TRBJ1-2; D may be TRBD1 (5 bases). The CDR3 extends over 14 amino acids. Germline CDR1 and CDR2: LNHDA and SQIVND (reference sequence). Deletions cut 4 bases from V and 4 bases from J, with 13 bases between.

The rearrangement links TRBV14 to TRBJ1-4, with 10 bases matching TRBD1. The germline V gene has CDR1 SGHDN and CDR2 FVKESK. V shed 3 bases, J shed 7 bases, and the junction held 5 bases outside the gene matches. The CDR3 length is 15 residues. In DNA form, the CDR3 reads TGTGCCAGCAGCCAGGGACAGGGGAAGGTTGAAAAACTGTTTTTT. This sequence encodes CASSQGQGKVEKLFF.

The CDR3 protein is CASNSNQGVNSPLHF. The CDR3 nucleotides read TGTGCCAGCAATTCAAATCAGGGGGTCAATTCACCCCTCCACTTT. V usage is TRBV27 and J usage is TRBJ1-6, with 7 bases aligning to TRBD1. Germline CDR1 MNHEY, CDR2 SMNVEV (reference sequence). CDR3 length: 15 amino acids. J gave up 7 bases and V 7 bases, and 10 bases lay outside the gene matches.

The chain has TRBV5-8 and TRBJ1-4, with D tentatively TRBD1 (6 bases). The CDR3 totals 14 residues. Germline CDR1 reads SGHTS; CDR2 reads YDEGEE. Between the trimmed V and J ends, which lost 5 bases and 5 bases, there was a span of 13 bases. CDR3: CASSQAGANEKLFF. In DNA form, the CDR3 reads TGTGCCAGCAGTCAGGCGGGGGCCAATGAAAAACTGTTTTTT.

The chain carries TRBV30 and TRBJ2-7; 8 positions agree with TRBD2. Trimming cost V 3 bases and J 2 bases; bases outside gene matches: 6. CDR1 is GTSNPN and CDR2 is SVGIG in the germline V gene (reference sequence). CDR3 length: 14 residues. The CDR3 nucleotides read TGTGCCTGGAGCCCGGGACTAGGAACCTACGAGCAGTACTTC. This gives the protein CAWSPGLGTYEQYF.

V gene TRBV9 combines with J gene TRBJ1-2, with D hard to call. Germline V gives CDR1 SGDLS, CDR2 YYNGEE. V lost 4 bases, J lost 5 bases, and 21 bases lay in between. This CDR3 has 16 residues. This CDR3 is CASSPRTALQTYGYTF. The CDR3 DNA is TGTGCCAGCAGCCCGCGGACTGCCCTACAAACTTATGGCTACACCTTC.

The V and J genes are TRBV7-9 and TRBJ2-7; maybe TRBD1 (6 bases). V was trimmed by 1 base and J by 3 bases, leaving 10 bases between them. The CDR3 has 14 amino acids. CDR1 and CDR2 (germline): SEHNR, FQNEAQ (reference sequence). DNA for the CDR3: TGTGCCAGCAGCTTAGATGGCAGGGGCTACGAGCAGTACTTC. Encoded protein: CASSLDGRGYEQYF.

The J gene is TRBJ1-1, the V gene TRBV21-1; TRBD1, the D gene given by the table, was not confirmed from the DNA. TRBV21-1 is a recognized pseudogene. The CDR3 covers 11 residues. The CDR3 here is CANPRGPQAFF. The CDR3 region has the DNA TGTGCCAACCCCAGGGGCCCACAAGCTTTCTTT.

The CDR3 bases are TGTGCCAGCAGCACTCCGGGACAGGGGCTCGGCTACACCTTC. Protein: CASSTPGQGLGYTF. The chain links TRBV6-5 to TRBJ1-2; 10 nucleotides agree with TRBD1. Unmatched junction bases numbered 9, after V lost 6 bases and J lost 8 bases. Germline loops: CDR1 MNHEY, CDR2 SVGAGI. CDR3 size: 14 residues.